The T cell receptor (beta chain) under discussion was sequenced for a study of shared clonotypes between healthy human individuals. General study results and limits: Generation probability values for non-shared clonotypes were lower than those for clonotypes shared by all four donors. Larger estimated richness was generally recorded for naive subsets relative to memory subsets.

As for this clone: Its antigen is not identified.

Deep-level assay runs were performed. Profiling relied on immunoSEQ multiplex PCR, and the TCRdb table lists in-frame clones only, not all of them. The data show roughly 1.4 million clones, with around 98.5% seen just once and roughly 0.36% held by the top ten. The CDR3 runs to 16 residues. The J segment lost 5 bases and the V segment lost 4 bases, leaving 8 bases of the junction unmatched. CDR1 SGHNT and CDR2 YYREEE come from the germline V gene (reference sequence). Sample: naive CD4+ T cells sorted from blood. Subset specified: CD45RA+ positively selected. The rearrangement uses TRBV5-4 and TRBJ2-1; 11 bases map to TRBD2. This TCR came from a man between 25 and 39 years old in good health. CDR3 in amino acids: CASSVILAGGHNEQFF. The CDR3 DNA follows: TGTGCCAGCAGCGTAATTCTAGCGGGAGGACACAATGAGCAGTTCTTC.